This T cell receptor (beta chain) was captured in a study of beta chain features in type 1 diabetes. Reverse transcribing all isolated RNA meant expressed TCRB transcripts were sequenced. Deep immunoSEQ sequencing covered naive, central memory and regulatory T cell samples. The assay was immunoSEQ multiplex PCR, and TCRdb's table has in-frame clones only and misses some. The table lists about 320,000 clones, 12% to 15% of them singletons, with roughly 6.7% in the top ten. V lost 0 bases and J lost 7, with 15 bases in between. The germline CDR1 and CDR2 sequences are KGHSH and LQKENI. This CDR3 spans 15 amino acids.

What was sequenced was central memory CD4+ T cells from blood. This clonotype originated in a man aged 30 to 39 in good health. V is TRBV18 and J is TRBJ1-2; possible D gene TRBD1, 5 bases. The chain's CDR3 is CASSPPLRGDGGYTF. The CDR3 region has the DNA TGTGCCAGCTCACCACCGTTACGAGGGGATGGTGGCTACACCTTC.